The T cell receptor (beta chain) described here comes from a study of blood T cells in healthy people across ages (dated by TCRdb to about 2015). With respect to the entire study: In model experiments, template switching captured roughly one uniquely barcoded TCR beta cDNA molecule for every two T cells. Using deep sequencing normalized with unique cDNA molecular identifiers, the study measured how TCR beta repertoire diversity changes with age. The donors were split into four age groups: young (average around 17 years), middle-aged (around 40), aged (about 56) and long-lived (approximately 80). To avoid experimental bias, donors of different ages were randomly spread across the sequencing lanes. The study analyzed two additional independent replicas of 1 million unique cDNA reads from the same blood draw for two donors, one aged 18 to 29 and one aged 80 or older. Broad study findings and their caveats: Donor CMV infection status was unknown, potentially confounding age-related changes in expanded clonotypes. The long-lived group showed more naive CD4+ T cells, fewer expanded clones and increased TCR diversity than the aged group, suggesting age selection. There was a strong correlation between observed TCR beta diversity and the percentage of naive T cells measured by flow cytometry. Bulk unsorted PBMC profiling prevented conclusive comparison of naive and antigen-experienced compartments. Estimates of total diversity based on one million sequenced T cells were considered lower bounds and underestimates. Observed TCR beta diversity per million T cells fell roughly linearly with age, and a significant reduction was already apparent by age roughly 40.

The library was made by 5' RACE. TCRdb records Illumina HiSeq 2500 as the sequencer. A second PCR of about 7 to 12 cycles was performed with a sample-barcoded 5' primer and a J-beta primer mix. A unique molecular identifier was introduced onto each TCR beta cDNA molecule by a template-switch 5' adaptor carrying 12 random nucleotides. Each sample yielded at least 2.5 million CDR3-containing paired-end reads. All of the RNA was converted into first-strand cDNA using the Mint cDNA synthesis kit, with a TRBC-specific oligonucleotide serving as the primer. Following uracil-DNA glycosylase treatment, all cDNA underwent a first 18-cycle PCR with the universal primers M1SS and BC2_uni_R. The original pipeline was this. For normalization, 1 million high-quality reads were randomly selected from each sample, with every read carrying a distinct molecular identifier. Reads sharing molecular identifiers were discarded rather than binned into consensus sequences. CDR3 identification, clonotype clustering and error correction used MiTCR with a Q25 quality threshold and the strictest error-elimination algorithm. A nonparametric unseen species model using Euler transformation provided a lower-bound estimate of total TCR beta diversity. Using fastp trimming at Q25 and MiXCR clonotype assembly, TCRdb reanalyzed the public sequencing data and kept in-frame beta chains. Each CDR3 protein gets just one entry, which takes the most common genes and DNA from the rows behind it. The V and J calls were not made by the authors but by TCRdb's processing. Here the sample has about a million distinct CDR3 sequences; roughly half occur a single time. The top ten clones comprise 20% to 25% of the sample.

As regards this clonotype: Its specific antigen is unknown. No qualities accompany the bases; no much larger clone lies one base away.

The donors were 40 or so Caucasian individuals from Russia, aged roughly 6 to 100 years, who were systemically healthy. About 9.1 milliliters of peripheral blood were collected from each donor into EDTA-treated Vacutainer tubes. Ficoll-Paque density-gradient centrifugation was used to isolate PBMCs, with at least 6 million per sample. Trizol reagent was used to extract total RNA from the PBMCs, yielding at least 6 micrograms per sample. For every donor, flow cytometry on a PBMC aliquot measured the percentage of naive CD45RAhigh/CD27high T cells. The CDR3 runs 16 residues from the cysteine to the phenylalanine. Only the CDR3 part of the read is kept: 48 bases, read in frame from the first base. Trimmed from V: 4 bases; trimmed from J: 4 bases; junction bases lacking a gene match: 7. The germline V gene gives CDR1 as SGHRS and CDR2 as YFSETQ.

The sequenced sample was blood. The source is a woman aged 60-75 years in good health. The chain is made from TRBV5-1 and TRBJ2-3; 12 nucleotides in the junction match TRBD2. In nucleotide form, the sequence is TGCGCCAGCAGCCGACTAGCGGGAGCATCCCCAGATACGCAGTATTTT. Translated, this is CASSRLAGASPDTQYF.